This is a list of T cell receptor beta chains from one sample in a study of cytomegalovirus exposure and HLA in healthy donors. Profiling relied on immunoSEQ multiplex PCR, and the TCRdb table lists in-frame clones only, not all of them. The sample shows approximately 90,000 clones, roughly four fifths of them seen only once. The sample taken for sequencing was PBMCs. Every receptor here comes from a man between 25 and 39 years old in good health and CMV-seronegative. The CDR3 runs from the conserved cysteine through the conserved F or W. Fields, in order: clone size, V gene, CDR3 protein. Clone sizes are given selectively: once, few, many, or a class where the clone is expanded.

>.|TRBV5-1
CASSLIQGEGTEAFF
>.|TRBV11-2
CASSPTRGGYEQYF
>.|TRBV10-3
CAISESTGRVHGYTF
>.|TRBV28
CASSKRQYMGNEQFF
>once|TRBV11-2
CASSLSLRQPQHF
>.|TRBV10-3
CAISGGTGFFEATGELFF
>.|TRBV11-2
CASSLAQGTSNQPQHF
>.|TRBV27
CASSPFLESRREGNEQFF
>.|TRBV5-6
CASSFTSGGLYEQYF
>.|TRBV28
CASTGTSGYEQYF
>.|TRBV5-1
CASSALAGGLSYEQYF
>.|TRBV6-6
CASTSGTDNSPLHF
>.|TRBV11-2
CASSSSISRVAFF
>.|TRBV10-2
CATRLAGGPVQYF
>.|TRBV28
CASSFETPLNTEAFF
>.|TRBV7-2
CASSFGQGDGEQYF
>.|TRBV4-3
CASAPGQGATEAFF
>.|TRBV28
CASSSVYEQYF
>.|TRBV7-2
CASSYTGVHEKLFF
>once|TRBV6-1
CASSQGPGQSGANVLTF
>once|TRBV6-5
CASSSGQGNYGYTF
>.|TRBV10-2
CASRPGTSGRYTGELFF
>.|TRBV6-1
CASSGHRGHNTEAFF
>.|TRBV7-9
CASSLYQGFRDTQYF